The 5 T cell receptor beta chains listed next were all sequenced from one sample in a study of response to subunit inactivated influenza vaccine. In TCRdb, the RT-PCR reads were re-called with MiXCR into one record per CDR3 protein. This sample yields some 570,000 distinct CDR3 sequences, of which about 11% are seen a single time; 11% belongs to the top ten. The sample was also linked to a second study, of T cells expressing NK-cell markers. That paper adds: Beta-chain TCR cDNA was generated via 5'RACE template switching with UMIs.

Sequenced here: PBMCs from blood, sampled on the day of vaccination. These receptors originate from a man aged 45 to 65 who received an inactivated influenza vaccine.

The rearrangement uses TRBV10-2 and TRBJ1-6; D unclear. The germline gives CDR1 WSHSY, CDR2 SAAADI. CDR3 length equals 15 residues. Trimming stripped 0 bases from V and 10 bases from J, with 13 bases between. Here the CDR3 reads CASSESGGRFSPLHF. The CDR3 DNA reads TGCGCCAGCAGTGAGTCGGGAGGCAGATTCTCACCCCTCCACTTT.

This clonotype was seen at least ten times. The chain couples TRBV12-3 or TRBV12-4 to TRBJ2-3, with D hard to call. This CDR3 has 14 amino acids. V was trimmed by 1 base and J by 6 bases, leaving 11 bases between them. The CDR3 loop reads CASSLVQPTDTQYF. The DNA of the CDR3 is TGTGCCAGCAGTTTAGTCCAACCCACCGATACGCAGTATTTT.

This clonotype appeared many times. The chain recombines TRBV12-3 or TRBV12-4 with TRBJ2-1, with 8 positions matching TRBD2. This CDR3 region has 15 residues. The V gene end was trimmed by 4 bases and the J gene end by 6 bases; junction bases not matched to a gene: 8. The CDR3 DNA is TGTGCCAGCAGTTCTTTAGCGGGATTGGGCAATGAGCAGTTCTTC. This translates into CASSSLAGLGNEQFF.

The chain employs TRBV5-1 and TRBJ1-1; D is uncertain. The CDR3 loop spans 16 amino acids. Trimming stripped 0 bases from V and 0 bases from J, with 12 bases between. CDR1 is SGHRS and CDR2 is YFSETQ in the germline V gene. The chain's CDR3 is CASSLGRQSMNTEAFF. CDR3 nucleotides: TGCGCCAGCAGCTTGGGTCGGCAGTCTATGAACACTGAAGCTTTCTTT.

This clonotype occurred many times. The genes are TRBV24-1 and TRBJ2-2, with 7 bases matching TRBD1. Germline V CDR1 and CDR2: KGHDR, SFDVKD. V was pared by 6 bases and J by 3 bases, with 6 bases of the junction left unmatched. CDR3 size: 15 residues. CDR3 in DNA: TGTGCCACCAGTCCAGACAGGGTTGACACCGGGGAGCTGTTTTTT. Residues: CATSPDRVDTGELFF.